This T cell receptor (beta chain) comes out of a study of T cell repertoires in cytomegalovirus infection. Across the whole study: A matching HLA type, together with CMV infection, was signaled by public TCR beta signatures. Findings of the study overall: The ex vivo response was dominated by HLA-C-restricted CMV-specific TCR beta clonotypes. Pooled public TCR beta family frequency picked out CMV carriers with the relevant HLA.

After removal of 3 bases from V and 7 bases from J, the junction contained 12 bases not matched to a gene. This CDR3 has 16 residues. Germline CDR1 MDHEN, CDR2 SYDVKM. This clonotype showed up just a few times. Its antigen is not known. TCRdb re-analysed the reads in MiXCR, keeping a single row per CDR3 protein. The sample contains more than 400,000 distinct CDR3 sequences, 26% of which appear only once. The source material was PBMCs. The rearrangement links TRBV28 to TRBJ1-5; TRBD1 matches at 7 bases. The receptor's source is a human donor in good health (CMV status not recorded). Some clones in this sample may be carry-over from other donors' samples. As DNA, the CDR3 is TGTGCCAGCAGTTTTCGGACAGGTAGATCCTCACAGCCCCAGCATTTT. It yields the protein CASSFRTGRSSQPQHF.